These 21 T cell receptor beta chains originate from one sample sequenced in a study of blood T cell repertoires in COVID-19. Here immunoSEQ multiplex PCR was the method, and the copy in TCRdb shows in-frame clones only, minus some. The table shows some 19,000 clones, with 86% occurring only once. Input material: peripheral blood. All receptors derive from a man aged 65 to 85 with acute or convalescent COVID-19.

The genes are TRBV7-2 and TRBJ2-1; 7 nucleotides line up with TRBD2. Germline V gene lookup returns CDR1 SGHTA and CDR2 FQGNSA. This CDR3 has 18 residues. The ends lost 4 bases at V and 0 bases at J; junction bases unmatched: 12. CDR3 in DNA: TGTGCCAGCAGCTCTGCCCCTAGCGGCATCAACTCCTACAATGAGCAGTTCTTC. It is translated as CASSSAPSGINSYNEQFF.

This clone was detected only once. The CDR3 DNA reads as TGTGCCACCAGCAGAGGGCAGGGGGGTACTGAAGCTTTCTTT. This codes for CATSRGQGGTEAFF. This chain joins TRBV15 and TRBJ1-1, with 7 bases identical to TRBD1. The J segment lost 5 bases and the V segment lost 1 base, leaving 4 bases of the junction unmatched. This CDR3 is built from 14 residues. Germline V gene lookup returns CDR1 LNHNV and CDR2 YYDKDF (reference sequence).

This rearrangement joins TRBV3-1 (or the pseudogene TRBV3-2) to TRBJ1-2; no reliable D call. The CDR3 is 14 residues long. Germline CDR1 is LGHDT and CDR2 is YNNKEL (reference sequence). V shed 0 bases and J shed 6 bases, with 11 bases lying between them. CDR3 protein: CASSQDLGANGYTF. As DNA, the CDR3 is TGTGCCAGCAGCCAAGATCTGGGAGCTAATGGCTACACCTTC.

This chain connects TRBV28 to TRBJ1-1, with D perhaps TRBD1 (6 bases). There are 14 residues in the CDR3. V gave up 8 bases and J gave up 1 base, with 14 bases separating them. Germline V gene lookup returns CDR1 MDHEN and CDR2 SYDVKM. The CDR3 reads CASGSTGRNTEAFF. The DNA for the CDR3 is TGTGCCAGCGGGTCTACAGGGCGGAACACTGAAGCTTTCTTT.

This clone is a singleton in its sample. The V and J genes are TRBV2 and TRBJ2-2, with D tentatively TRBD1 (6 bases). The CDR3 extends over 13 amino acids. The V end lost 7 bases, the J end lost 3 bases, and 9 bases lay between the germline ends. Germline V gene lookup returns CDR1 SNHLY and CDR2 FYNNEI. The CDR3 sequence: CASKGEYTGELFF. In DNA form, the CDR3 reads TGTGCCAGCAAGGGGGAGTACACCGGGGAGCTGTTTTTT.

The genes are TRBV3-1 (or the pseudogene TRBV3-2) and TRBJ1-5; unclear D gene. Germline CDR1 is LGHDT and CDR2 is YNNKEL (reference sequence). The CDR3 covers 17 residues. Trimming left V 5 bases short and J 5 bases short, with 22 bases between. This CDR3 is CASSGGVPIWHHQPQHF. The CDR3 DNA reads TGTGCCAGCAGCGGTGGTGTTCCCATTTGGCATCATCAGCCCCAGCATTTT.

The chain recombines TRBV5-5 with TRBJ1-1, with 8 bases that match TRBD1. The V segment lost 7 bases and the J segment 2 bases; nucleotides outside the gene matches: 4. Germline values: CDR1 SGHKS, CDR2 YYEKEE (reference sequence). This CDR3 region has 13 residues. Here the CDR3 DNA reads TGTGCCAGCCGGACAGGGATCAACACTGAAGCTTTCTTT. Translated: CASRTGINTEAFF.

CDR3 protein: CASSPPGSGDEKLFF. In DNA form, the CDR3 reads TGTGCCAGCTCACCACCGGGGTCCGGGGATGAAAAACTGTTTTTT. The chain has TRBV18 and TRBJ1-4, with no clear D. Trimming shortened V by 0 bases and J by 6 bases, and 11 bases separated the two germline ends. The CDR3 spans 15 residues. Germline loops: CDR1 KGHSH, CDR2 LQKENI.

The V gene is TRBV24-1, the J gene TRBJ2-5, with a weak D call TRBD2 (7 bases). Germline lookup yields CDR1 KGHDR and CDR2 SFDVKD. V was trimmed by 5 bases and J by 5 bases, leaving 14 bases between them. This CDR3 region has 14 residues. CDR3 sequence (DNA): TGTGCCACCAGTGGATCCGGGGGGCTGGAGACCCAGTACTTC. As protein: CATSGSGGLETQYF.

This clone appeared a single time. V gene TRBV5-6 combines with J gene TRBJ2-4; 7 bases are shared with TRBD1. The CDR3 has 16 residues. V trimming: 4 bases; J trimming: 0 bases; junction bases outside the gene matches: 7. From germline, CDR1 is SGHDT and CDR2 YYEEEE. This chain's CDR3 is CASSQTGFLAKNIQYF. CDR3 nucleotides: TGTGCCAGCAGCCAGACAGGGTTCTTAGCCAAAAACATTCAGTACTTC.

The chain couples TRBV7-6 to TRBJ2-7; TRBD2 matches at 7 bases. J lost 4 bases, V lost 2 bases, and 11 bases had no gene match. The CDR3 covers 16 residues. Germline CDR1 reads SGHVS; CDR2 reads FNYEAQ. Here the CDR3 DNA reads TGTGCCAGCAGCTTAAGGCCGACGAGGGAGGGTTACGAGCAGTACTTC. It specifies CASSLRPTREGYEQYF.

Turning to this clone: Other nucleotide sequences in the sample specify the same CDR3. In DNA, the CDR3 is TGTGCCAGCAGCGTAGGGAGGGGCACAGATACGCAGTATTTT. It specifies CASSVGRGTDTQYF. The rearrangement uses TRBV9 and TRBJ2-3; possible D gene TRBD2, 6 bases. CDR1 SGDLS and CDR2 YYNGEE come from the germline V gene. The CDR3 is 14 residues long. V shed 0 bases and J shed 1 base, with 6 bases lying between them.

The chain carries TRBV3-1 (or the pseudogene TRBV3-2) and TRBJ2-3, with 10 bases that match TRBD2. Per the germline V gene, CDR1 is LGHDT and CDR2 is YNNKEL (reference sequence). CDR3 length equals 16 residues. J was trimmed by 1 base and V by 4 bases; bases with no gene match: 5. The CDR3 here is CASSRIGTSGTDTQYF. The CDR3 DNA reads TGTGCCAGCAGCCGGATCGGGACTAGCGGCACAGATACGCAGTATTTT.

This chain links TRBV15 with TRBJ2-1, with D possibly matching TRBD1 (6 bases). V was trimmed by 1 base and J by 12 bases, leaving 16 bases between them. Germline values: CDR1 LNHNV, CDR2 YYDKDF (reference sequence). This CDR3 comprises 14 residues. The CDR3 nucleotides read TGTGCCACCAGCAGAGCCGACTCTAGGGGGTGGCAGTTCTTC. Encoded protein: CATSRADSRGWQFF.

The chain carries TRBV5-1 and TRBJ1-2, with TRBD1 identical over 7 bases. Per germline, CDR1 SGHRS and CDR2 YFSETQ. The length of the CDR3 is 14 residues. The trim removed 4 bases at V and 7 bases at J, leaving 10 bases unmatched. The CDR3 region has the DNA TGCGCCAGCAGCATACAGGGGTCTCCGGGTGGCTACACCTTC. Residues: CASSIQGSPGGYTF.

The genes are TRBV19 and TRBJ2-3; TRBD2 agrees at 10 bases. V shed 7 bases and J 2 bases; nucleotides not matched to a gene: 6. The germline gives CDR1 LNHDA, CDR2 SQIVND (reference sequence). The CDR3 loop spans 15 amino acids. This CDR3 reads CASKASGGFTDTQYF. DNA of the CDR3: TGTGCCAGTAAAGCTAGCGGGGGCTTCACAGATACGCAGTATTTT. Based on the CDR3 plus reference TRBV19 and TRBJ2-3, the full variable domain is DGGITQSPKYLFRKEGQNVTLSCEQNLNHDAMYWYRQDPGQGLRLIYYSQIVNDFQKGDIAEGYSVSREKKESFPLTVTSAQKNPTAFYLCASKASGGFTDTQYFGPGTRLTVL.

A single count supports this clone. The genes are TRBV28 and TRBJ2-2; 11 bases agree with TRBD2. V shed 6 bases, J shed 0 bases, and the junction held 3 bases outside the gene matches. The CDR3 spans 16 residues. The germline V gene encodes CDR1 MDHEN and CDR2 SYDVKM. CDR3 nucleotides: TGTGCCAGCAGAACGGGACTAGCGGCGAACACCGGGGAGCTGTTTTTT. Its protein product is CASRTGLAANTGELFF.

This chain uses TRBV4-1 with TRBJ2-5, with 8 nucleotides matching TRBD2. The germline CDR1 and CDR2 sequences are MGHRA and YSYEKL. V trimming: 0 bases; J trimming: 2 bases; junction bases outside the gene matches: 5. The CDR3 spans 16 residues. The CDR3 region is CASSQDRSSGQETQYF. CDR3 DNA: TGCGCCAGCAGCCAAGATCGTTCTAGCGGGCAAGAGACCCAGTACTTC.

V and J are TRBV12-1 and TRBJ1-1; the DNA was not compared with TRBD1, the D call given in the table. TRBV12-1 is tagged as a pseudogene. The CDR3 runs to 17 residues. The CDR3 loop is CASSFQTTDRAGTEAFF. Here the CDR3 DNA reads TGTGCCAGCAGCTTTCAAACCACGGACAGGGCGGGCACTGAAGCTTTCTTT.

This clone was detected once. The identical CDR3 is also encoded by other nucleotide sequences in the sample. V and J are TRBV4-2 and TRBJ2-1; 9 bases map to TRBD2. From germline, CDR1 is LGHNA and CDR2 YNFKEQ. With V trimmed by 0 bases and J by 4 bases, 1 base remained unmatched. The CDR3 totals 15 residues. The CDR3 is CASSQETSGYNEQFF. CDR3 DNA: TGTGCCAGCAGCCAAGAGACTAGCGGATACAATGAGCAGTTCTTC.

V and J are TRBV4-1 and TRBJ1-5; 7 bases are a match to TRBD1. This CDR3 is built from 15 residues. The V gene end was trimmed by 1 base and the J gene end by 5 bases; junction bases not matched to a gene: 5. The germline CDR1 and CDR2 sequences are MGHRA and YSYEKL. The CDR3 DNA is TGCGCCAGCAGCCAAGTTAGGGGGCGCGATCAGCCCCAGCATTTT. This sequence encodes CASSQVRGRDQPQHF.